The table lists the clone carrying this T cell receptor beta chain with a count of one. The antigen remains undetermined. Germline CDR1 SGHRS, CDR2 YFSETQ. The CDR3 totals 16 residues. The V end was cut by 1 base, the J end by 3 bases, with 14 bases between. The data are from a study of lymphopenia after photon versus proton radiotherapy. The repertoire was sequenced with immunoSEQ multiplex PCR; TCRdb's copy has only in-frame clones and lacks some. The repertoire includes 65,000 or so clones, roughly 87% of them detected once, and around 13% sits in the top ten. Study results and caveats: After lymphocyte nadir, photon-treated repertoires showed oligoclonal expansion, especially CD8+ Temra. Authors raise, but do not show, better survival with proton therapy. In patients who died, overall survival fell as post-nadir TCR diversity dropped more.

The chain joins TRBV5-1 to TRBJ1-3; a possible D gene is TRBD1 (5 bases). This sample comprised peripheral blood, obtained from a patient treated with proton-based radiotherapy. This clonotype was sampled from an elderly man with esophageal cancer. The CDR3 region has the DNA TGCGCCAGCAGCTTGTCCACGGGGGGAGGTGGAAACACCATATATTTT. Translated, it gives CASSLSTGGGGNTIYF.